This TCR beta chain was recorded in a study of T cells after yellow fever vaccination. Study observations and caveats: Some clonotypes, a small share, were shared between CD4 and CD8 compartments.

TCRdb re-called the 5' RACE reads with MiXCR, one entry per CDR3 protein. The sample carries 55,000 or so distinct CDR3 sequences, about 6.6% recorded once. This clonotype was picked up many times. The TCR was taken from a man in his late teens or twenties who received the YFV17D yellow fever vaccine. Sequenced here: CD8+ T cells not binding an NS4B(214-222) dextramer, sorted from PBMCs, sampled approximately 47 days after the first yellow fever vaccination.

The CDR3 region has the DNA TGCGCCAGCAGCTTGGGACTAGCGGGGGCCCTAAGAGATACGCAGTATTTT. Its translation is CASSLGLAGALRDTQYF. This chain connects TRBV5-1 to TRBJ2-3; 12 bases are shared with TRBD2. Germline V CDR1 and CDR2: SGHRS, YFSETQ. Losses at the gene ends were 0 bases for V and 5 bases for J; bases not matched to a gene: 7. The CDR3 totals 17 residues.